These 2 T cell receptor beta chains share one sample of origin, sequenced in a study of cytomegalovirus exposure and HLA in healthy donors. 13 Jbeta primers and 60 Vbeta primers were used for the PCR. Sequencing was performed with immunoSEQ multiplex PCR; in TCRdb, only in-frame clones are kept and a portion is missing. The repertoire holds 250,000 or so clones, with about 93% as singletons. The sample taken for sequencing was PBMCs. These receptors were obtained from a girl aged 2 to 9 in good health and CMV-seronegative.

The CDR3 reads CASSEPSGTGDYEQYF. CDR3 DNA sequence: TGTGCCAGCAGTGAACCTTCCGGGACAGGCGACTACGAGCAGTACTTC. The rearrangement joins TRBV2 to TRBJ2-7, with TRBD1 matching 8 bases. The V gene end was trimmed by 2 bases and the J gene end by 3 bases; junction bases not matched to a gene: 9. This CDR3 spans 16 amino acids. The germline gives CDR1 SNHLY, CDR2 FYNNEI.

The J gene is TRBJ2-7, the V gene TRBV5-6; TRBD2 matches 7 bases. The CDR3 consists of 17 residues. CDR1 is SGHDT, CDR2 YYEEEE, per germline. V was clipped by 0 bases and J by 0 bases; unmatched bases: 9. The CDR3 loop is CASSLDTSVRSSYEQYF. Here the CDR3 DNA reads TGTGCCAGCAGCTTGGACACTAGCGTGAGGAGCTCCTACGAGCAGTACTTC.